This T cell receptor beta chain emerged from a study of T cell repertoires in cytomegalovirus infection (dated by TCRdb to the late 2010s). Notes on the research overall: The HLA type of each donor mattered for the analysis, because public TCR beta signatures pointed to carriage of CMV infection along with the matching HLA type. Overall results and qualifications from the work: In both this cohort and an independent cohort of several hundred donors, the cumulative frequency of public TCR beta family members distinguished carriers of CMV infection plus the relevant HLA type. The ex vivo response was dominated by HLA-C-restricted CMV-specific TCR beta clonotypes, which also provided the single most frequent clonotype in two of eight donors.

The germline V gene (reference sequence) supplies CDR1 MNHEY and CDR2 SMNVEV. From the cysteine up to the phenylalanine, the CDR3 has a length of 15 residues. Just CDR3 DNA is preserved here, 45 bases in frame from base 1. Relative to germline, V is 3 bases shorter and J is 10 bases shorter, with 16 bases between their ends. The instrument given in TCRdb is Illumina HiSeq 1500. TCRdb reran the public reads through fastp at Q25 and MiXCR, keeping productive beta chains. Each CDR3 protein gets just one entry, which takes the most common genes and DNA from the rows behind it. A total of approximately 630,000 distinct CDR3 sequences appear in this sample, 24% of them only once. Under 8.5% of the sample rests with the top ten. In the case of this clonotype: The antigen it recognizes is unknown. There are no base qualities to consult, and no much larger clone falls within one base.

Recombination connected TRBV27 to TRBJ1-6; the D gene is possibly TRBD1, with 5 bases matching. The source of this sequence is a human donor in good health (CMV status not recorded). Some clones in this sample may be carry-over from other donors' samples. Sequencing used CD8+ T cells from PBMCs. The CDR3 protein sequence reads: CASSFDWDGNSPLHF. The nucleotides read TGTGCCAGCAGTTTTGACTGGGACGGGAACTCACCCCTCCACTTT.